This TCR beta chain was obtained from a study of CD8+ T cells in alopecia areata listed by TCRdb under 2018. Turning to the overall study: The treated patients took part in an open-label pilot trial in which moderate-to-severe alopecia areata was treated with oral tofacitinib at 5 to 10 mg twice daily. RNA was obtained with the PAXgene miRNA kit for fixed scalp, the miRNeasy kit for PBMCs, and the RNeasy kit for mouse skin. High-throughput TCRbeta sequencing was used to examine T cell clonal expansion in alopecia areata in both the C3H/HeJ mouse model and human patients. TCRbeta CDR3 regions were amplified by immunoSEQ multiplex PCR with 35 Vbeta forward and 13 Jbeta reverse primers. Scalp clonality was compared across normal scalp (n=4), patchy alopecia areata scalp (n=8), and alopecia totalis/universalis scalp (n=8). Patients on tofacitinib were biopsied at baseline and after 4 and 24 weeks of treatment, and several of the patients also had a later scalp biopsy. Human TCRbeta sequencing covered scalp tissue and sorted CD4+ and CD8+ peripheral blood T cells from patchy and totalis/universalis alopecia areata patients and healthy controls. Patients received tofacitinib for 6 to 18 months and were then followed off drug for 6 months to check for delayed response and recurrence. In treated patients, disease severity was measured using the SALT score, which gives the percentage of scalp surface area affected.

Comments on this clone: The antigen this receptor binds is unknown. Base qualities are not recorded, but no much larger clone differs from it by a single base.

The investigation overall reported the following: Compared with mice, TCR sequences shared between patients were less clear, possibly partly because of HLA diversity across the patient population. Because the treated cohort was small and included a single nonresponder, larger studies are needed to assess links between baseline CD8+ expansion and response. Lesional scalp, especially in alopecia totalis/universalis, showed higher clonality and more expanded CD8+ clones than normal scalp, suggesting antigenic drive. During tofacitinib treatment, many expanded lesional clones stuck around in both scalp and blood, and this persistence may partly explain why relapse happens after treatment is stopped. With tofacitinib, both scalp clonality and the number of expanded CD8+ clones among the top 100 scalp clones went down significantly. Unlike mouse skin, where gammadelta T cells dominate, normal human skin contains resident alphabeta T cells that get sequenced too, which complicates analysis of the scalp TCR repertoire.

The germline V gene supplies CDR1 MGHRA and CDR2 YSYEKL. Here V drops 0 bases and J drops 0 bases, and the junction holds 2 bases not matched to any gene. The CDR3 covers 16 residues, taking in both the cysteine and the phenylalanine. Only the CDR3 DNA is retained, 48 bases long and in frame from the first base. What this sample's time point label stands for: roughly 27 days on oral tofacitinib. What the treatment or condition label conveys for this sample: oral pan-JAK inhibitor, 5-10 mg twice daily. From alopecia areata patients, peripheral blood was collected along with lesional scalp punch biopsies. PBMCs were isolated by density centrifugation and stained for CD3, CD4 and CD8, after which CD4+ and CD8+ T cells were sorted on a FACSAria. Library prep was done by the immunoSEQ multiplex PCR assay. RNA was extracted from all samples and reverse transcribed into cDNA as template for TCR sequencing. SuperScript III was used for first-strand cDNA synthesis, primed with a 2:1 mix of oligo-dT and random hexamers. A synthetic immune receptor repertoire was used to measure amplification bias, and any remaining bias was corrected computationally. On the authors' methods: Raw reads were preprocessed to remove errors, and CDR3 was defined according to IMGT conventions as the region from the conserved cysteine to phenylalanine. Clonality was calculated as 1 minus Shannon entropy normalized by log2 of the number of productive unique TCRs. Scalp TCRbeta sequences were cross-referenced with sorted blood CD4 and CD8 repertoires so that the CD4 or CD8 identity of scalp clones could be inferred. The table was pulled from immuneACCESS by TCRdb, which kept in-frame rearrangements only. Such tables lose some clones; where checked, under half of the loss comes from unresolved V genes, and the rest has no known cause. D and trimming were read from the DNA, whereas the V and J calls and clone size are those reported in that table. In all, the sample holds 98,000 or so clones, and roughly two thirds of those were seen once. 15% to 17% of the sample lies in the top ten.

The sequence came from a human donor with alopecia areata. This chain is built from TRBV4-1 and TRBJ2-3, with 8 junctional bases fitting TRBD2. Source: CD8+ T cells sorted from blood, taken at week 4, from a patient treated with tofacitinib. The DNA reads TGCGCCAGCAGCCAAGAGCGGGGGGCGAGCACAGATACGCAGTATTTT. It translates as CASSQERGASTDTQYF.